This TCR beta chain was sequenced for a study of blood T cell repertoires in COVID-19. Study background: Acute-phase and convalescent COVID-19 samples originated in the United States, Italy and Spain.

In the source study's methods: Amplification of reference gene primers was used by the study to estimate nucleated cell counts. The protocol was immunoSEQ multiplex PCR, while the TCRdb copy is restricted to in-frame clones and leaves out a portion. V, J and clone size are those of that table, while D and trimming were read from the DNA. The sample lists approximately 200,000 clones; roughly 79% were seen once. This clone showed up just a few times. Germline assignment: CDR1 SGHRS and CDR2 YFSETQ. This CDR3 spans 15 amino acids. Trimming at V came to 3 bases and at J to 4 bases, leaving 9 bases not matched to a gene.

Sequencing was carried out using peripheral blood. This TCR derives from a human donor with acute or convalescent COVID-19. The donor label of this sample is uncertain. The rearrangement uses TRBV5-1 and TRBJ1-1, with 7 bases aligning to TRBD1. DNA for the CDR3: TGCGCCAGCAGCTCCGCAACAGGGGTTGGCACTGAAGCTTTCTTT. Translation gives CASSSATGVGTEAFF.